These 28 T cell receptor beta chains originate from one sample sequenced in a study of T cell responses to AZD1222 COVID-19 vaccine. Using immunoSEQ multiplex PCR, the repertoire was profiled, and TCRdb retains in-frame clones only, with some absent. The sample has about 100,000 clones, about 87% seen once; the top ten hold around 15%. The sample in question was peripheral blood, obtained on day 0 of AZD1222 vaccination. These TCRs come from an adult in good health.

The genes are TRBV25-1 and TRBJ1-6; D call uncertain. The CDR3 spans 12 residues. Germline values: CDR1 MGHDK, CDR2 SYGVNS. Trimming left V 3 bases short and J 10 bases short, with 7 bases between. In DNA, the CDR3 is TGTGCCAGCAGTGAGGAAAAGTCACCCCTCCACTTT. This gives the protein CASSEEKSPLHF. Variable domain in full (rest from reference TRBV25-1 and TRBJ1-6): EADIYQTPRYLVIGTGKKITLECSQTMGHDKMYWYQQDPGMELHLIHYSYGVNSTEKGDLSSESTVSRIRTEHFPLTLESARPSHTSQYLCASSEEKSPLHFGNGTRLTVT.

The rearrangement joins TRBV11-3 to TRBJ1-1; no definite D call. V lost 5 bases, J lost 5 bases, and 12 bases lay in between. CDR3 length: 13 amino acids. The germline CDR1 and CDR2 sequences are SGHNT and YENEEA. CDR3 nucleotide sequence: TGTGCCAGCAGCATTGGTGTAGGAACTGAAGCTTTCTTT. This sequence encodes CASSIGVGTEAFF.

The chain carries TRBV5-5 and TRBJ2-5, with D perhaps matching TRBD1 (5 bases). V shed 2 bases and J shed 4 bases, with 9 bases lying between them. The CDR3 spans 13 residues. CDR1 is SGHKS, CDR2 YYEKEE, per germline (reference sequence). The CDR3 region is CASSLNRGETQYF. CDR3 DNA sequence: TGTGCCAGCAGCTTAAATAGGGGAGAGACCCAGTACTTC. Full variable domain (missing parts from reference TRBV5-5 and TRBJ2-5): DAGVTQSPTHLIKTRGQQVTLRCSPISGHKSVSWYQQVLGQGPQFIFQYYEKEERGRGNFPDRFSARQFPNYSSELNVNALLLGDSALYLCASSLNRGETQYFGPGTRLLVL.

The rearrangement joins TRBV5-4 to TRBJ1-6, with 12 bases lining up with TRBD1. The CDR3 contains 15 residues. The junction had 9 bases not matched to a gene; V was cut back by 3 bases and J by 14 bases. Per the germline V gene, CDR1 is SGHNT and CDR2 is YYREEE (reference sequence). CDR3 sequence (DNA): TGTGCCAGCAGCTGGGGACAGGGGGCCATAGGGGCCCTCCACTTT. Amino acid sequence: CASSWGQGAIGALHF.

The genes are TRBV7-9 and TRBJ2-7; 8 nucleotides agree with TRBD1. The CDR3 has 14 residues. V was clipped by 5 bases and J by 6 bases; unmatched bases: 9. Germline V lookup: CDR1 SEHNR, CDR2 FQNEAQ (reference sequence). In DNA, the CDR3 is TGTGCCAGCAGCCCCCATTCAACAGGGGGCGAGCAGTACTTC. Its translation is CASSPHSTGGEQYF. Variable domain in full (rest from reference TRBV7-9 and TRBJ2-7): DTGVSQNPRHKITKRGQNVTFRCDPISEHNRLYWYRQTLGQGPEFLTYFQNEAQLEKSRLLSDRFSAERPKGSFSTLEIQRTEQGDSAMYLCASSPHSTGGEQYFGPGTRLTVT.

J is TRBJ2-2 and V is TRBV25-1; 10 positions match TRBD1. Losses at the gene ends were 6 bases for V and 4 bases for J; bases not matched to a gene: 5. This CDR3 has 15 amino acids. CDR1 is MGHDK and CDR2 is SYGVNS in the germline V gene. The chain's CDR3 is CASSGTGAPTGELFF. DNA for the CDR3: TGTGCCAGCAGCGGGACAGGGGCGCCCACCGGGGAGCTGTTTTTT.

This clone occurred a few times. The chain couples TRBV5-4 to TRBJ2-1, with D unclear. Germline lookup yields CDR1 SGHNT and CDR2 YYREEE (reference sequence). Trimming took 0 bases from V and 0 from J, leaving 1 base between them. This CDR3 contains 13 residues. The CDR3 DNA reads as TGTGCCAGCAGCTTGGGCTCCTACAATGAGCAGTTCTTC. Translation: CASSLGSYNEQFF.

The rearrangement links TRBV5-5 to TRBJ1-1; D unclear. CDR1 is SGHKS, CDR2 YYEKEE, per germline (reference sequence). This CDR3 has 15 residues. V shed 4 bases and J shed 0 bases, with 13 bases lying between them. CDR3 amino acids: CASSADGVMNTEAFF. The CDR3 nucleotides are TGTGCCAGCAGCGCTGATGGAGTCATGAACACTGAAGCTTTCTTT.

CDR3 loop: CASSLRQPTNEKLFF. As DNA, the CDR3 is TGTGCCAGCAGCTTACGACAGCCAACTAATGAAAAACTGTTTTTT. The chain employs TRBV7-9 and TRBJ1-4; possibly TRBD1 for D (5 bases). The germline CDR1 and CDR2 sequences are SEHNR and FQNEAQ (reference sequence). The CDR3 runs to 15 residues. V was cut by 2 bases and J by 0 bases, with 7 bases left in between.

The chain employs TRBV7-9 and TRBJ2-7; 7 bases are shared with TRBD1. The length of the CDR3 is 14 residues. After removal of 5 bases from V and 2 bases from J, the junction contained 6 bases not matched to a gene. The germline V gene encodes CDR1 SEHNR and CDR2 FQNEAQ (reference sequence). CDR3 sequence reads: CASSPMTGPYEQYF. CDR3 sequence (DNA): TGTGCCAGCAGCCCCATGACAGGGCCCTACGAGCAGTACTTC.

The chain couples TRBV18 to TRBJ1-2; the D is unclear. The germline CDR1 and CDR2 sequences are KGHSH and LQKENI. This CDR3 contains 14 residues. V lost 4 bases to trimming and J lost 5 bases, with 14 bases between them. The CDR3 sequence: CASSQSPRTYGYTF. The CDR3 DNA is TGTGCCAGCTCACAATCCCCACGGACGTATGGCTACACCTTC.

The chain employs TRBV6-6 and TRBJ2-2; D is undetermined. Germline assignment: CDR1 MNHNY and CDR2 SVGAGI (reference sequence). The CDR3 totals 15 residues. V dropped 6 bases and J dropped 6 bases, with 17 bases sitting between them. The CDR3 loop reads CASRLSRLVAGELFF. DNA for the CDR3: TGTGCCAGCAGACTTTCCAGACTCGTAGCCGGGGAGCTGTTTTTT.

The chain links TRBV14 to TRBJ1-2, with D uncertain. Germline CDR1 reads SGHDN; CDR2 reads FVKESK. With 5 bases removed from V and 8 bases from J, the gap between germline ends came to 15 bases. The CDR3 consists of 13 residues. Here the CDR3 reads CASSEIGPRGYTF. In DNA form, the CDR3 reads TGTGCCAGCAGCGAGATCGGACCGAGGGGCTACACCTTC.

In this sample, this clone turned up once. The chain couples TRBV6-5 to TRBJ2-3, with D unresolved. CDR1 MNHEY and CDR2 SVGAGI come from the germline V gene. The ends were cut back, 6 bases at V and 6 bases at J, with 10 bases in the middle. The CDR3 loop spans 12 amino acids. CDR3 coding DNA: TGTGCCAGCAGCCTCCCCCGGGATACGCAGTATTTT. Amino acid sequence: CASSLPRDTQYF.

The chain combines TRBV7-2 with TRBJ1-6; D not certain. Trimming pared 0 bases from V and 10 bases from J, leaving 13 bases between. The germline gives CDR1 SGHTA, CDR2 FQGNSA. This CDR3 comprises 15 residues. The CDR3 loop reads CASSLADVRVSPLHF. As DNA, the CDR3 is TGTGCCAGCAGCTTAGCGGACGTCCGGGTGTCACCCCTCCACTTT.

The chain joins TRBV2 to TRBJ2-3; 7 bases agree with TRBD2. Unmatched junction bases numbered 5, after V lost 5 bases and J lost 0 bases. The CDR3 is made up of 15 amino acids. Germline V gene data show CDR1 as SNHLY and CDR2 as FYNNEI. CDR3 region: CASSSSGISTDTQYF. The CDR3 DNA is TGTGCCAGCAGTTCCAGCGGGATAAGCACAGATACGCAGTATTTT.

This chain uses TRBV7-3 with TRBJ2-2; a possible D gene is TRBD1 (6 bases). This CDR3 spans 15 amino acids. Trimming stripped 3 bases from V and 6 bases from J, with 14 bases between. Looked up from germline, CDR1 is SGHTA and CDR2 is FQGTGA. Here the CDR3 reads CASSFDDTGSGELFF. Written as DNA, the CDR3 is TGTGCCAGCAGCTTCGACGATACAGGGTCCGGGGAGCTGTTTTTT.

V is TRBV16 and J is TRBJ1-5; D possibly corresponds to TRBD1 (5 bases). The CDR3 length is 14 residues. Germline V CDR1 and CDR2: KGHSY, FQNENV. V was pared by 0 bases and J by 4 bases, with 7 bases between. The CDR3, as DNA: TGTGCCAGCAGCCAATCGGGGGTGAATCAGCCCCAGCATTTT. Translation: CASSQSGVNQPQHF.

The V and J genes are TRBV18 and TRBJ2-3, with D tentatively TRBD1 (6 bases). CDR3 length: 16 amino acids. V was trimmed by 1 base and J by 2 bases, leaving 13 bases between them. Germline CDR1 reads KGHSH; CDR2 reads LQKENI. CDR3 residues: CASSPLKTGSTDTQYF. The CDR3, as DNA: TGTGCCAGCTCACCACTCAAGACAGGATCCACAGATACGCAGTATTTT.

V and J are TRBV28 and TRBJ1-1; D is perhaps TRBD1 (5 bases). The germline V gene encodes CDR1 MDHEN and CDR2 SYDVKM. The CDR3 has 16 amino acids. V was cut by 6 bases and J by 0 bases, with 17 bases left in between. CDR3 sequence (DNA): TGTGCCAGCAGATCATTAGGAGGGGTTATGAACACTGAAGCTTTCTTT. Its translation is CASRSLGGVMNTEAFF.

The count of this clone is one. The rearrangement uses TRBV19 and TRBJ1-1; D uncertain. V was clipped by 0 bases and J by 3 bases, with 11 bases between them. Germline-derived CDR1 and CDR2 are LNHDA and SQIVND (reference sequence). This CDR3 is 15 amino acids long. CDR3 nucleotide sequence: TGTGCCAGTAGTATAGATCCTGCGTCGGACACTGAAGCTTTCTTT. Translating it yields CASSIDPASDTEAFF.

The CDR3 reads CASSELGFYNSPLHF. CDR3 sequence (DNA): TGTGCCAGCAGTGAATTGGGGTTTTATAATTCACCCCTCCACTTT. The chain links TRBV2 to TRBJ1-6; D not resolved. The CDR3 length is 15 residues. The germline V gene encodes CDR1 SNHLY and CDR2 FYNNEI. V lost 2 bases to trimming and J lost 4 bases, with 9 bases between them.

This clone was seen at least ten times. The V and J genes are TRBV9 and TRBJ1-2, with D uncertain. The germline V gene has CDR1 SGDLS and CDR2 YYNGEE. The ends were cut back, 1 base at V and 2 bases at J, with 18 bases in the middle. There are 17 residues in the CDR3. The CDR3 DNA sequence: TGTGCCAGCAGCGTAAGTCCAAAGGTACTACCAAACTATGGCTACACCTTC. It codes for CASSVSPKVLPNYGYTF.

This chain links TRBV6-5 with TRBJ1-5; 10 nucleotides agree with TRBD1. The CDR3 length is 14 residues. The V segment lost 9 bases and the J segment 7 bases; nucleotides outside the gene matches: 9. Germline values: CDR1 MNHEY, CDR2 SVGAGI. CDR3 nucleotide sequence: TGTGCCAGGACAGGGGGCCCCCAGAGACAGCCCCAGCATTTT. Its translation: CARTGGPQRQPQHF.

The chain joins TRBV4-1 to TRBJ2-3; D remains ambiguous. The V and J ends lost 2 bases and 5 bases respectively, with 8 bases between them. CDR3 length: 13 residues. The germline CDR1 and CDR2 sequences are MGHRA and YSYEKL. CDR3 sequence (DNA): TGCGCCAGCAGCCAAATGGACCAAGATACGCAGTATTTT. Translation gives CASSQMDQDTQYF.

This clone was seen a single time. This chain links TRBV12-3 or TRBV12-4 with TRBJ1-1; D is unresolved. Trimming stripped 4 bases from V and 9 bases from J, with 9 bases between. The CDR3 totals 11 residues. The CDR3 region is CASSSMTQAFF. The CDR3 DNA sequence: TGTGCCAGCAGTTCTATGACCCAAGCTTTCTTT.

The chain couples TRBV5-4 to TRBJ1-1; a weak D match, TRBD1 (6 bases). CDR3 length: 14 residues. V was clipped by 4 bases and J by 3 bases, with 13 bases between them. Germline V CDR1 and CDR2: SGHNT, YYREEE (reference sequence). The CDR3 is CASSRYREDTEAFF. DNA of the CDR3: TGTGCCAGCAGCAGATACAGGGAAGACACTGAAGCTTTCTTT.

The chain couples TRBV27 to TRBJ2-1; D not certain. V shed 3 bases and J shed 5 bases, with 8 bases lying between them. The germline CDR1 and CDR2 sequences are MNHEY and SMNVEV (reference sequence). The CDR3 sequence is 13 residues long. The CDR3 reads CASSFLGNNEQFF. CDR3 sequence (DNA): TGTGCCAGCAGTTTTCTAGGGAACAATGAGCAGTTCTTC.